Listed below are T cell receptor beta chains from one sample, sequenced in a study of T cell responses to AZD1222 COVID-19 vaccine. The protocol was immunoSEQ multiplex PCR, while the TCRdb copy is restricted to in-frame clones and leaves out a portion. The repertoire holds under 150,000 clones, just under 95% seen once, with approximately 5.4% in the top ten. The source was peripheral blood, collected on day 0 of AZD1222 vaccination. The receptors here all came from an adult in good health. Each CDR3 is given with its conserved first and last residue. A D gene is named only where the DNA matches it firmly. Not every row has a clone size; where given, it reads once, few, many or a size class.

d_call | j_call | v_call | clone_size | cdr3_nt | cdr3_aa
- | TRBJ2-7 | TRBV5-1 | - | TGCGCCAGCAGTGTGGGACCTCCTGCCGAGCAGTACTTC | CASSVGPPAEQYF
- | TRBJ2-7 | TRBV7-8 | - | TGTGCCAGCAGGGACCAGGGCTACGAGCAGTACTTC | CASRDQGYEQYF
TRBD1 | TRBJ2-1 | TRBV4-1 | - | TGCGCCAGCAGCCCCAGGGGGAGAGGGACGATCGAGAGCGATGAGCAGTTCTTC | CASSPRGRGTIESDEQFF
TRBD1 | TRBJ1-2 | TRBV15 | once | TGTGCCACCAGCCCAGGAGACAGGGAATCTAACTATGGCTACACCTTC | CATSPGDRESNYGYTF
TRBD2 | TRBJ2-7 | TRBV19 | - | TGTGCCAGTAGTATGGCGGGAGCGACCTACGAGCAGTACTTC | CASSMAGATYEQYF
- | TRBJ2-1 | TRBV29-1 | - | TGCAGCGTTGAATTATCCCTATTCTCCCGCAGCTCCTACAATGAGCAGTTCTTC | CSVELSLFSRSSYNEQFF
- | TRBJ1-6 | TRBV7-6 | - | TGTGCCAGCAGCTTAGCGGGGGCCTATAATTCACCCCTCCACTTT | CASSLAGAYNSPLHF
- | TRBJ2-3 | TRBV4-1 | - | TGCGCCAGCAGCCCCCTCCCCGGACTTGGCACAGATACGCAGTATTTT | CASSPLPGLGTDTQYF
- | TRBJ2-1 | TRBV5-6 | - | TGTGCCAGCAGCTGGGGACAAATCTACAATGAGCAGTTCTTC | CASSWGQIYNEQFF
- | TRBJ2-1 | TRBV2 | - | TGTGCCAGCAGCGTACAAAAAAGCTCCTACAATGAGCAGTTCTTC | CASSVQKSSYNEQFF
- | TRBJ2-1 | TRBV7-2 | - | TGTGCCAGCAGCTTAGTAGTCGGCGTAGGGGGTGAGCAGTTCTTC | CASSLVVGVGGEQFF
- | TRBJ1-2 | TRBV4-1 | - | TGCGCCAGCAGCCAAGAAAGAGGGACCCATAACTATGGCTACACCTTC | CASSQERGTHNYGYTF